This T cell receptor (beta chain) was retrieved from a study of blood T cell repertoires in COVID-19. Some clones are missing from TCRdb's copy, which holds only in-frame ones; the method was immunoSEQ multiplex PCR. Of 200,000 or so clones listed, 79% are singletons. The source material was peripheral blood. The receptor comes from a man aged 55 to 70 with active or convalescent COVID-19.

The CDR3 spells CSASNSGESPLHF. The CDR3, as DNA: TGCAGTGCTAGTAATTCAGGGGAGTCACCCCTCCACTTT. The rearrangement joins TRBV20-1 to TRBJ1-6, with D maybe TRBD1 (6 bases). Per germline, CDR1 DFQATT and CDR2 SNEGSKA (reference sequence). The CDR3 spans 13 residues. Trimming cost V 3 bases and J 10 bases, with 13 bases left between them.